This T cell receptor (beta chain) was recorded in a study of OX40 agonist ivuxolimab in advanced cancers. Researchers took blood at baseline, on cycle 4 day 1, and on cycle 7 day 1. As concerns this clone: Its cognate antigen is unknown.

Assay: immunoSEQ multiplex PCR; the TCRdb copy retains only in-frame clones and omits some. This sample has over 70,000 clones, with roughly 80% found just once. General study points: No antigen was identified for the clonally expanded peripheral T cells.

Sequencing used CD4+ or CD8+ T cells sorted from blood, obtained in a trial of the OX40 agonist ivuxolimab. The receptor was derived from an adult with an advanced solid tumor such as melanoma, head and neck, liver or kidney cancer.

CDR3 nucleotides: TGCGCCAGCAGCAGGGACGTTAAGAACACTGAAGCTTTCTTT. This encodes CASSRDVKNTEAFF. The chain is built from TRBV5-1 and TRBJ1-1, with D tentatively TRBD1 (5 bases). Trimming cost V 4 bases and J 1 base, with 11 bases left between them. This CDR3 comprises 14 residues. Germline V gene data show CDR1 as SGHRS and CDR2 as YFSETQ.